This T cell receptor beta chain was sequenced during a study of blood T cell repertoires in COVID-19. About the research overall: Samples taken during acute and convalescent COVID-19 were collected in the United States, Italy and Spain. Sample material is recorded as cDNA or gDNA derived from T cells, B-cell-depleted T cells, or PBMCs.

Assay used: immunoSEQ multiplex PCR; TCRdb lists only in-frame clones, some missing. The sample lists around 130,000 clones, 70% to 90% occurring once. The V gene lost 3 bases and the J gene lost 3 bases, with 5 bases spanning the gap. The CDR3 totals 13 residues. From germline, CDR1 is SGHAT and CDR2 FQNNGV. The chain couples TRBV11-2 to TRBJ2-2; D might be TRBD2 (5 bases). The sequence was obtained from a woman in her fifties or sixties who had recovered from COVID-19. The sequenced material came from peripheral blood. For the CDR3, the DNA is TGTGCCAGCAGCTTTAGCGACACCGGGGAGCTGTTTTTT. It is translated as CASSFSDTGELFF.